Each of the 9 T cell receptor beta chains below was sequenced from the same sample in a study of cytomegalovirus exposure and HLA in healthy donors. In the PCR, 60 Vbeta and 13 Jbeta primers were used. Produced via immunoSEQ multiplex PCR; TCRdb's table is partial and in-frame only. This repertoire shows 90,000 or so clones, roughly 80% found once; its top ten account for roughly 1.9%. The material sequenced was PBMCs. These receptors were taken from a boy aged 5-17 years in good health and CMV-seronegative.

This chain uses TRBV28 with TRBJ1-1; tentatively, D is TRBD1 (5 bases). CDR1 MDHEN and CDR2 SYDVKM come from the germline V gene. This CDR3 comprises 13 residues. Trimming stripped 6 bases from V and 7 bases from J, with 15 bases between. The CDR3 DNA follows: TGTGCCAGCAGCCCGTGGGGCTCCTTTGAAGCTTTCTTT. This translates into CASSPWGSFEAFF.

The V and J genes are TRBV10-3 and TRBJ2-1; 7 bases map to TRBD2. Germline CDR1 and CDR2: ENHRY and SYGVKD. V lost 6 bases and J lost 9; bases outside the gene matches: 14. CDR3 length: 15 amino acids. This CDR3 is CAIRPRGEGSGEQFF. CDR3 nucleotide sequence: TGTGCCATCAGGCCCCGGGGGGAGGGCTCAGGTGAGCAGTTCTTC.

The chain employs TRBV5-1 and TRBJ2-2; D not certain. The CDR3 consists of 13 residues. Per the germline V gene, CDR1 is SGHRS and CDR2 is YFSETQ. Between the trimmed V and J ends, which lost 0 bases and 7 bases, there was a span of 7 bases. The chain's CDR3 is CASSLVSNGELFF. CDR3 bases: TGCGCCAGCAGCTTGGTTAGTAACGGGGAGCTGTTTTTT.

The genes are TRBV2 and TRBJ1-2, with a possible D match to TRBD1 (6 bases). Germline lookup yields CDR1 SNHLY and CDR2 FYNNEI. This CDR3 has 13 amino acids. Trimming left V 4 bases short and J 5 bases short, with 11 bases between. DNA of the CDR3: TGTGCCAGCAGTGGGGGGACAACATATGGCTACACCTTC. Amino acids: CASSGGTTYGYTF.

This CDR3 is CASSDRASTDTQYF. In nucleotides, the CDR3 is TGTGCCAGCAGTGACAGGGCTAGCACAGATACGCAGTATTTT. The chain carries TRBV27 and TRBJ2-3, with 7 positions matching TRBD1. There are 14 residues in the CDR3. Unmatched junction bases numbered 2, after V lost 5 bases and J lost 0 bases. Germline CDR1 is MNHEY and CDR2 is SMNVEV (reference sequence).

This sequence joins TRBV28 and TRBJ1-2, with TRBD1 as a possible D gene (5 bases). The germline CDR1 and CDR2 sequences are MDHEN and SYDVKM. The CDR3 length is 17 residues. Trimming removed 5 bases at V and 2 bases at J, with 21 bases between. CDR3 nucleotides: TGTGCCAGCAGTCCAACGGCGGGGACGGAGTACAACTATGGCTACACCTTC. The encoded protein is CASSPTAGTEYNYGYTF.

This rearrangement joins TRBV6-4 to TRBJ1-6; D remains ambiguous. Germline V lookup: CDR1 MRHNA, CDR2 SNTAGT. V shed 4 bases and J shed 0 bases, with 7 bases lying between them. The CDR3 length is 15 residues. CDR3 residues: CASSAESSYNSPLHF. As DNA, the CDR3 is TGTGCCAGCAGTGCCGAGAGCTCCTATAATTCACCCCTCCACTTT.

This sequence joins TRBV4-3 and TRBJ1-6, with D unclear. V was trimmed by 0 bases and J by 9 bases, leaving 9 bases between them. In germline, CDR1 is LGHNA, CDR2 YSLEER. This CDR3 region has 14 residues. The DNA for the CDR3 is TGCGCCAGCAGCCAAGATAGTTACGGTTCACCCCTCCACTTT. Amino acid sequence: CASSQDSYGSPLHF.

This chain joins TRBV5-6 and TRBJ2-3, with a tentative D call TRBD2 (6 bases). Germline V gene sequence: CDR1 SGHDT, CDR2 YYEEEE. Trimming took off 2 bases at V and 6 bases at J, with 10 bases between the two ends. The CDR3 has 13 amino acids. The CDR3 DNA reads as TGTGCCAGCAGCTTTGCTAGCGAGGATACGCAGTATTTT. It translates to CASSFASEDTQYF.